The subject of this entry is one T cell receptor (beta chain). Its cognate antigen has yet to be identified. A read error may produce the germline difference seen at one junction end. Its CDR3 holds 14 amino acids, cysteine through phenylalanine. Kept here is only the CDR3 DNA, which spans 42 bases and is read in frame from base 1. From a lookup of the germline V gene (reference sequence), CDR1 and CDR2 are SGHKS and YYEKEE. This sample was included in a study of tumor and adjacent non-tumor tissue in lung cancer (dated by TCRdb to the late 2010s). Study-level background: Patients with adenocarcinoma (about twelve), squamous cell carcinoma (2) and small cell lung cancer (1) were included in the cohort. The approximately 15 patients were aged roughly 30 to 80 years, included around ten men and 5 women, and had TNM stage I to III disease. A total of around 130,000,000 productive TCRbeta reads were generated by sequencing, corresponding to an average of about 4.2 million reads per sample. The study compared bulk TCRbeta repertoires from lung tumor tissue and matched distant non-tumor lung tissue of approximately 15 lung cancer patients. For each patient, one tumor sample and one normal lung sample were taken, giving approximately 30 paired specimens that underwent TCRbeta CDR3 sequencing.

RNA was isolated from bulk unsorted tissue, and RNA quality was assessed with a NanoDrop ND-1000 and an Agilent 2100. For the normal lung samples, distant non-tumor tissue was collected more than 3 cm away from the tumor edge. Donors were newly diagnosed lung cancer patients admitted for thoracic surgery in China between August and November 2014, without prior chemotherapy. The study excluded patients who had received radiotherapy or chemotherapy before or who had another cancer at the same time. Surgical tissue pieces of roughly 1-2 cm3 were preserved in RNAlater solution and stored at -80 °C until use. Library preparation used multiplex PCR. TCRdb records Illumina HiSeq 2500 as the sequencer. Following protocols modified from ARM-PCR, the researchers constructed TCRbeta libraries through three rounds of nested PCR with primers (Table S4). Before sequencing, PCR products of 200-500 bp were cut from the gel and purified using the QIAquick gel extraction kit. Per the authors' processing: Trimmomatic was used to clean the reads, FLASH merged the cleaned reads into complete CDR3 sequences, and MiTCR assigned the sequences to V(D)J germline segments. Clonal diversity was calculated as the inverse Simpson's index using VDJtools. Productive reads were defined as in-frame sequences without a premature stop codon. TCRdb trimmed the raw reads at Q25, called clones with MiXCR and kept productive beta chains. When rows share a CDR3 protein, they turn into one entry using the most common DNA and genes. TCRdb's processing, not the study's, gives the V and J calls here. The sample records over 100,000 distinct CDR3 sequences, over 55% of which are singletons. Jointly, the top ten make up over 15% of the sample.

Overall results and qualifications from the work: Because peripheral blood was not sequenced, blood TCRbeta repertoires in the lung cancer patients of the study were not examined. Only around 15 patients were included in the cohort, and the need for larger samples and more detailed clinical data was noted by the authors. In normal lung, the top 100 clones accounted for a significantly larger cumulative share of the repertoire than in tumor tissue. Significantly higher TCR diversity (inverse Simpson) was observed in tumor tissue than in normal lung tissue (roughly 390 vs 170, P = 0.0075, Mann-Whitney U test). Younger patients had significantly higher TCR diversity, and higher tumor TCR diversity was associated with shorter overall and disease-free survival. Neither the sequencing platform nor unique molecular identifiers are mentioned in the methods.

The chain uses TRBV5-5 and TRBJ2-7; a weak D assignment points to TRBD1 (6 bases agree). The sequence came from a man between 60 and 75 years old with non-small cell lung cancer. What was sequenced was distant non-tumor lung tissue. The sequence in DNA is TGTGCCAGCAGTTACCCCGAGGGACACCGAGAGCACTACTTC. The translation is CASSYPEGHREHYF. Reference TRBV5-5 and TRBJ2-7 proteins supply the regions before and after the CDR3; the full variable domain is: DAGVTQSPTHLIKTRGQQVTLRCSPISGHKSVSWYQQVLGQGPQFIFQYYEKEERGRGNFPDRFSARQFPNYSSELNVNALLLGDSALYLCASSYPEGHREHYFGPGTRLTVT.